This T cell receptor (beta chain) was sequenced in a study of STAT5B mutations in CD4+ large granular lymphocyte leukemia. Findings of the study overall: Main leukemic clonotypes were patient-specific, but 20% to 25% appeared at low frequency elsewhere. TRBV06-family usage was enriched in top patient clones (8/27) versus controls (2/35).

Germline V CDR1 and CDR2: SQVTM, ANQGSEA. Trimming took 7 bases from V and 0 from J, leaving 10 bases between them. The CDR3 runs to 13 residues. About this clone: Its specificity is not known.

Healthy controls were blood donor buffy coats. The assay was run at survey level. The protocol was immunoSEQ multiplex PCR, while the TCRdb copy is restricted to in-frame clones and leaves out a portion. Among tens of thousands of clones, roughly 76% were seen once, and the ten largest hold 4%. Specimen: CD4+ T cells from blood buffy coats. The receptor comes from a human donor in good health. The chain carries TRBV29-1 and TRBJ2-1; a possible D gene is TRBD2 (5 bases). The CDR3 nucleotides read TGCAGCGCCCGGGGAAGCTCCTACAATGAGCAGTTCTTC. This gives the protein CSARGSSYNEQFF.